This T cell receptor beta chain was identified in a study of post-analysis software for immune sequencing data. Study-level background: Relapsing-remitting, secondary progressive and progressive-relapsing forms of multiple sclerosis all featured among disease courses. The study, taken as a whole, reports: TRBV5-6, TRBV5-1 and TRBV20-1 were among roughly five TRBV segments more frequent in patients than controls. Relative to controls, patients with multiple sclerosis showed significantly lower normalized Chao1 diversity.

Sequencing libraries made from TCR beta cDNA carried unique molecular identifiers. When roughly 1 to 10 million T cells were used, they gave some 540,000 cDNA molecules. Using its own MiXCR run on the PCR reads, TCRdb lists one record per CDR3 protein. The data show about 760,000 distinct CDR3 sequences, with roughly 27% seen just once and approximately 0.6% held by the top ten. This clonotype appeared a few times. As yet, its antigen is unknown. The V and J ends lost 5 bases and 5 bases respectively, with 12 bases between them. CDR1 LNHDA and CDR2 SQIVND come from the germline V gene (reference sequence). The CDR3 has 14 amino acids.

The J gene is TRBJ1-4, the V gene TRBV19; D is unclear. The sample consisted of blood. The origin of this receptor is a girl between 10 and 17 years old with multiple sclerosis. CDR3: CASSFRTENEKLFF. CDR3 DNA sequence: TGTGCCAGTAGTTTTCGGACCGAAAATGAAAAACTGTTTTTT. The entire variable domain, with the rest obtained from reference TRBV19 and TRBJ1-4, is as follows: DGGITQSPKYLFRKEGQNVTLSCEQNLNHDAMYWYRQDPGQGLRLIYYSQIVNDFQKGDIAEGYSVSREKKESFPLTVTSAQKNPTAFYLCASSFRTENEKLFFGSGTQLSVL.